One and the same sample provided the 14 T cell receptor beta chains below, sequenced in a study of beta chain features in type 1 diabetes. All of the isolated RNA was reverse transcribed, so expressed TCRB transcripts were sequenced. Clones were sequenced by immunoSEQ multiplex PCR, and TCRdb holds only the in-frame ones, with some missing. This table has 850,000 to 900,000 clones, 15% to 20% appearing once. The sequenced material came from naive CD4+ T cells from blood. These receptor sequences come from a woman under 30 in good health.

This clone was picked up a small number of times. The chain carries TRBV25-1 and TRBJ2-7; 9 bases align to TRBD1. Looked up from germline, CDR1 is MGHDK and CDR2 is SYGVNS. The V gene end was trimmed by 8 bases and the J gene end by 9 bases; junction bases not matched to a gene: 11. This CDR3 contains 13 residues. CDR3 protein: CASSNTGGFGQYF. CDR3 nucleotide sequence: TGTGCCAGCTCCAATACAGGGGGCTTCGGGCAGTACTTC.

V is TRBV28 and J is TRBJ2-7; weak D call: TRBD1 (5 bases). Per the germline V gene, CDR1 is MDHEN and CDR2 is SYDVKM. The V gene lost 3 bases and the J gene lost 6 bases, with 6 bases spanning the gap. The CDR3 contains 11 residues. CDR3 loop: CASSLGLEQYF. Here the CDR3 DNA reads TGTGCCAGCAGTTTGGGGCTCGAGCAGTACTTC.

The chain combines TRBV28 with TRBJ2-1; 11 nucleotides line up with TRBD2. Germline CDR1 MDHEN, CDR2 SYDVKM. The length of the CDR3 is 16 residues. Germline trimming cut 3 bases from V and 6 bases from J; bases unmatched to any gene: 7. The CDR3 bases are TGTGCCAGCAGTTTGGGGGTAGCGGGAGGGTTCAATGAGCAGTTCTTC. Amino acid sequence: CASSLGVAGGFNEQFF.

This clone came up a few times. CDR3: CASSRWTHYNEQFF. The CDR3 DNA is TGCGCCAGCAGTCGGTGGACACACTACAATGAGCAGTTCTTC. J is TRBJ2-1 and V is TRBV23-1, with TRBD1 as a possible D gene (5 bases). TRBV23-1 is an ORF; its function is uncertain. V lost 4 bases and J 3 bases, leaving 10 bases between the germline ends. The CDR3 contains 14 residues.

The chain has TRBV10-3 and TRBJ1-4; D is perhaps TRBD1 (5 bases). Trimming removed 5 bases from V and 6 bases from J, with 16 bases in between. Germline CDR1 is ENHRY and CDR2 is SYGVKD. CDR3 length: 15 residues. CDR3 amino acids: CAISRNGGSDEKLFF. The CDR3 region has the DNA TGTGCCATCAGTCGTAATGGGGGTTCGGATGAAAAACTGTTTTTT.

This sequence joins TRBV11-2 and TRBJ2-1, with D possibly being TRBD1 (6 bases). Germline-derived CDR1 and CDR2 are SGHAT and FQNNGV. Between the trimmed V and J ends, which lost 1 base and 4 bases, there was a span of 8 bases. The CDR3 covers 14 residues. In DNA form, the CDR3 reads TGTGCCAGCAGCTTAGTAGGGGGATACAATGAGCAGTTCTTC. Its protein is CASSLVGGYNEQFF.

This rearrangement joins TRBV7-9 to TRBJ1-2; a possible D gene is TRBD1 (6 bases). In germline, CDR1 is SEHNR, CDR2 FQNEAQ (reference sequence). The V end lost 2 bases, the J end lost 4 bases, and 17 bases lay between the germline ends. The CDR3 loop spans 16 amino acids. The CDR3 DNA reads as TGTGCCAGCAGCTTACTAGAGGGGGAGGTCGGCTATGGCTACACCTTC. Translation gives CASSLLEGEVGYGYTF.

The chain is built from TRBV6-6 and TRBJ2-5; D perhaps matches TRBD1 (5 bases). Germline CDR1 MNHNY, CDR2 SVGAGI (reference sequence). V was clipped by 2 bases and J by 2 bases, with 12 bases between them. This CDR3 is built from 15 residues. CDR3 amino acids: CASSYPRTQQETQYF. The CDR3 DNA is TGTGCCAGCAGTTACCCCAGGACACAACAAGAGACCCAGTACTTC.

The CDR3 reads CASSSPPQGVDEQYF. CDR3 in DNA: TGTGCCAGCAGTTCTCCCCCCCAGGGCGTCGACGAGCAGTACTTC. This chain links TRBV28 with TRBJ2-7, with D possibly TRBD1 on 5 matching bases. The CDR3 runs 15 residues. CDR1 is MDHEN and CDR2 is SYDVKM in the germline V gene. Trimming removed 4 bases from V and 5 bases from J, with 18 bases in between.

This clone was counted only a few times. CDR3: CASSPRASGSYEQYF. In DNA form, the CDR3 reads TGTGCCAGCAGCCCACGGGCTAGCGGCTCCTACGAGCAGTACTTC. V usage is TRBV2 and J usage is TRBJ2-7; 7 positions match TRBD2. V gave up 6 bases and J gave up 0 bases; unmatched junction bases: 8. Germline CDR1 is SNHLY and CDR2 is FYNNEI. The CDR3 extends over 15 amino acids.

This rearrangement joins TRBV15 to TRBJ2-1; 10 bases match TRBD2. Germline V gives CDR1 LNHNV, CDR2 YYDKDF (reference sequence). CDR3 length equals 16 residues. V was pared by 5 bases and J by 5 bases, with 9 bases of the junction left unmatched. In DNA, the CDR3 is TGTGCCACCAGCCCGCCCGGAAGCGGGAGGGACAATGAGCAGTTCTTC. It translates to CATSPPGSGRDNEQFF.

The J gene is TRBJ2-7, the V gene TRBV5-1; D unclear. The V end lost 0 bases, the J end lost 2 bases, and 9 bases lay between the germline ends. The CDR3 contains 14 residues. Germline-derived CDR1 and CDR2 are SGHRS and YFSETQ. CDR3 region: CASSLVATTYEQYF. The CDR3 DNA follows: TGCGCCAGCAGCTTGGTTGCCACCACCTACGAGCAGTACTTC.

This sequence joins TRBV10-3 and TRBJ2-7, with no clear D. Germline V CDR1 and CDR2: ENHRY, SYGVKD. This CDR3 has 17 amino acids. V lost 0 bases to trimming and J lost 1 base, with 16 bases between them. The CDR3 sequence is CAISESRSETWSYEQYF. DNA for the CDR3: TGTGCCATCAGTGAGTCACGATCTGAGACTTGGTCCTACGAGCAGTACTTC.

The V call is TRBV7-2, the J call TRBJ1-2, with D possibly matching TRBD1 (6 bases). V was pared by 5 bases and J by 8 bases, with 21 bases between. The length of the CDR3 is 15 residues. Germline V gene sequence: CDR1 SGHTA, CDR2 FQGNSA. CDR3 sequence (DNA): TGTGCCAGCAGCCACACGCTTGGACAGCACCGCGGCTACACCTTC. This translates into CASSHTLGQHRGYTF.